What follows describes a single TCR beta chain. The CDR3 contains 15 residues. The germline gives CDR1 MNHEY, CDR2 SMNVEV (reference sequence). The V gene lost 0 bases and the J gene lost 5 bases, with 11 bases spanning the gap. Sequenced by immunoSEQ multiplex PCR; TCRdb stores in-frame clones only, minus some. The sample has around 270,000 clones, about 88% seen once. This record belongs to a study of blood T cell repertoires in COVID-19. In the study overall: Sites in the United States, Italy and Spain provided acute and convalescent COVID-19 samples.

The TCR sequence derives from a young man with active or convalescent COVID-19. The sample comprised peripheral blood. The rearrangement uses TRBV27 and TRBJ2-1, with D possibly matching TRBD2 (5 bases). The CDR3 spells CASSLSLRGDNEQFF. As DNA, the CDR3 is TGTGCCAGCAGTTTATCGTTACGGGGTGACAATGAGCAGTTCTTC.